The TCR beta chain described here comes from a study of shared clonotypes between healthy human individuals. Method: immunoSEQ multiplex PCR; TCRdb's copy keeps in-frame clones and lacks some. This sample carries some 2.1 million clones, just over 90% of them seen once, and the ten largest clones take less than 2%. Naive CD8 cells lacked CD45RO, underwent positive selection for CCR7 and left out terminally differentiated effector memory CD45RA+ cells. Study-wide points: Naive CD4 clonotype sharing across several donors was about 5%.

Details on this clone: The antigen is undetermined.

This receptor was obtained from a man between 18 and 35 years old in good health. Some clones in this sample may be carry-over from other donors' samples. The sequenced material came from naive CD8+ T cells from PBMCs.

This chain's CDR3 is CASSLGRVKGYTF. The CDR3 coding sequence is TGTGCCAGCAGCTTAGGGCGGGTCAAAGGCTACACCTTC. The rearrangement joins TRBV11-2 to TRBJ1-2, with unresolved D. This CDR3 has 13 residues. V was trimmed by 1 base and J by 8 bases, leaving 11 bases between them. Germline CDR1 and CDR2: SGHAT and FQNNGV.